This is a list of T cell receptor beta chains from one sample in a study of blood T cell repertoires in COVID-19. Assay: immunoSEQ multiplex PCR; the TCRdb copy retains only in-frame clones and omits some. Of about 200,000 clones detected, 75% to 85% appear once; the ten largest clones hold around 5.4%. The sequenced sample consisted of peripheral blood. The receptors derive from a middle-aged woman with COVID-19, enrolled during active disease. CDR3s include the opening cysteine and the closing phenylalanine or tryptophan. D genes are given only for firm matches. Clone size, where shown, is once, few, many, or a class for clones that have expanded.

once	TRBJ2-5	TRBD1	TRBV10-3	CATLDRGAETQYF	TGTGCCACCTTGGACAGGGGAGCAGAGACCCAGTACTTC
-	TRBJ2-5	TRBD2	TRBV7-9	CASSAREGIADQYF	TGTGCCAGCAGCGCCAGGGAGGGTATAGCGGACCAGTACTTC
-	TRBJ2-3	-	TRBV27	CASSRDEADTQYF	TGTGCCAGCAGCCGCGATGAGGCAGATACGCAGTATTTT
-	TRBJ2-1	TRBD1	TRBV6-5	CASRDRGTYNEQFF	TGTGCCAGCAGGGACAGGGGGACCTACAATGAGCAGTTCTTC
-	TRBJ1-1	TRBD1	TRBV5-4	CASSRTGRAEAFF	TGTGCCAGCAGCCGGACAGGGCGCGCTGAAGCTTTCTTT
-	TRBJ2-7	TRBD2	TRBV25-1	CASSEPSSGYEQYF	TGTGCCAGCAGTGAGCCATCTAGCGGCTACGAGCAGTACTTC
-	TRBJ2-1	-	TRBV7-2	CASSLELGEQFF	TGTGCCAGCAGCTTAGAGCTAGGTGAGCAGTTCTTC
-	TRBJ1-5	TRBD1	TRBV30	CAWGAGGQPQHF	TGTGCCTGGGGAGCAGGGGGCCAGCCCCAGCATTTT
-	TRBJ2-3	TRBD2	TRBV4-3	CASSQAAGETDTQYF	TGCGCCAGCAGCCAAGCGGCGGGGGAAACAGATACGCAGTATTTT
-	TRBJ1-1	-	TRBV5-1	CASSLGGHPNTEAFF	TGCGCCAGCAGCTTGGGCGGACACCCGAACACTGAAGCTTTCTTT
once	TRBJ1-5	TRBD1	TRBV9	CASSQGTGEVQPQHF	TGTGCCAGCAGCCAGGGGACAGGGGAGGTTCAGCCCCAGCATTTT
-	TRBJ2-2	TRBD2	TRBV5-4	CASSYTSGNTGELFF	TGTGCCAGCAGCTACACTAGCGGGAACACCGGGGAGCTGTTTTTT
few	TRBJ2-7	TRBD1	TRBV10-1	CASSGDRGHSYEQYF	TGCGCCAGCAGCGGCGACAGGGGGCATTCCTACGAGCAGTACTTC
-	TRBJ2-1	TRBD1	TRBV2	CASRATGGRDEQFF	TGTGCCAGCAGAGCGACAGGGGGCAGGGATGAGCAGTTCTTC
-	TRBJ1-2	-	TRBV3-1/TRBV3-2	CASSLLVKSTGTHGYTF	TGTGCCAGCAGCCTCCTTGTGAAATCGACCGGGACACATGGCTACACCTTC
-	TRBJ2-2	TRBD1	TRBV2	CARVKDRSGTGELFF	TGTGCCAGGGTTAAGGACAGGTCGGGCACCGGGGAGCTGTTTTTT
-	TRBJ2-3	TRBD1	TRBV11-2	CASSMPPTDREPDTQYF	TGTGCCAGCAGCATGCCACCCACGGACAGGGAGCCAGATACGCAGTATTTT
-	TRBJ1-2	TRBD1	TRBV10-3	CAISEGRGDYGYTF	TGTGCCATCAGTGAGGGCAGGGGGGACTATGGCTACACCTTC
-	TRBJ1-1	-	TRBV6-5	CASSLQGEGPNTEAFF	TGTGCCAGCAGTTTACAGGGTGAAGGGCCGAACACTGAAGCTTTCTTT
once	TRBJ1-6	-	TRBV6-5	CASAGGYSPLHF	TGTGCCAGCGCGGGGGGGTATTCACCCCTCCACTTT
few	TRBJ1-1	-	TRBV4-2	CASSQDSLRGAEAFF	TGTGCCAGCAGCCAAGACTCGCTTCGGGGGGCTGAAGCTTTCTTT
-	TRBJ2-3	TRBD2	TRBV27	CASRNRTSGGSSTDTQYF	TGTGCCAGCCGTAATAGGACTAGCGGGGGGTCTAGCACAGATACGCAGTATTTT
few	TRBJ2-2	TRBD2	TRBV10-1	CASSLAGANTGELFF	TGCGCCAGCAGCTTAGCGGGGGCGAACACCGGGGAGCTGTTTTTT
few	TRBJ2-1	TRBD2	TRBV7-6	CASSLGEWTSGRPGSGEFF	TGTGCCAGCAGCTTAGGGGAGTGGACTAGCGGGAGACCGGGTTCGGGGGAGTTCTTC
-	TRBJ2-4	-	TRBV4-1	CASSPFRDGYIQYF	TGCGCCAGCAGCCCTTTCAGGGATGGGTACATTCAGTACTTC
-	TRBJ1-1	-	TRBV6-5	CASSYGGGKYTEAFF	TGTGCCAGCAGTTACGGTGGGGGCAAGTACACTGAAGCTTTCTTT
-	TRBJ2-3	TRBD1	TRBV19	CASIPGTGVPGDTQYF	TGTGCCTCCATCCCCGGGACAGGGGTCCCTGGGGATACGCAGTATTTT
-	TRBJ1-4	TRBD1	TRBV2	CASRSVDRGLKLFF	TGTGCCAGCAGATCCGTAGACAGGGGGCTAAAACTGTTTTTT
-	TRBJ2-3	TRBD2	TRBV24-1	CATSDPGTSGRGDTDTQYF	TGTGCCACCAGTGATCCCGGGACTAGCGGGAGAGGGGACACAGATACGCAGTATTTT
few	TRBJ2-7	-	TRBV5-5	CASSLPPNEQYF	TGTGCCAGCAGCTTGCCCCCCAACGAGCAGTACTTC
-	TRBJ2-3	TRBD2	TRBV11-3	CASRKLAGDCMTDTQYF	TGTGCCAGCAGGAAACTAGCGGGAGATTGTATGACAGATACGCAGTATTTT
-	TRBJ1-2	-	TRBV12-3/TRBV12-4	CASSFARGGYTF	TGTGCCAGCAGTTTTGCGAGAGGAGGCTACACCTTC
-	TRBJ2-1	TRBD2	TRBV10-1	CASSRTSGRLNEQFF	TGCGCCAGCAGTCGAACTAGCGGGAGGCTCAATGAGCAGTTCTTC
few	TRBJ2-7	TRBD2	TRBV10-3	CAIGEGYEQYF	TGTGCCATCGGGGAGGGCTACGAGCAGTACTTC
-	TRBJ1-2	TRBD1	TRBV13	CASSLLGQMNYGYTF	TGTGCCAGCAGCTTATTGGGACAGATGAACTATGGCTACACCTTC
-	TRBJ2-5	TRBD2	TRBV12-5	CASGLAGGIETQYF	TGTGCTAGTGGTTTAGCGGGAGGCATAGAGACCCAGTACTTC
-	TRBJ2-3	-	TRBV12-3/TRBV12-4	CASSGLDTQYF	TGTGCCAGCTCGGGATTAGATACGCAGTATTTT
-	TRBJ2-2	-	TRBV2	CASKTSTGRTGELFF	TGTGCCAGCAAGACCTCGACAGGGAGGACCGGGGAGCTGTTTTTT
-	TRBJ2-5	TRBD1	TRBV13	CASSSGQVSQETQYF	TGTGCCAGCAGCTCCGGACAGGTGTCCCAAGAGACCCAGTACTTC
-	TRBJ2-1	-	TRBV3-1/TRBV3-2	CASSQDRGLKLLDEQFF	TGTGCCAGCAGCCAAGATCGCGGACTAAAGCTCTTAGATGAGCAGTTCTTC
-	TRBJ2-1	-	TRBV30	CAWSASGPSYNEQFF	TGTGCCTGGAGTGCCAGCGGTCCCTCCTACAATGAGCAGTTCTTC
-	TRBJ1-1	TRBD1	TRBV7-9	CASTPDRGTEAFF	TGTGCCAGCACCCCGGACAGGGGCACTGAAGCTTTCTTT
-	TRBJ2-2	-	TRBV6-5	CASRVPGMNTGELFF	TGTGCCAGCAGGGTACCCGGGATGAACACCGGGGAGCTGTTTTTT
-	TRBJ2-3	TRBD2	TRBV30	CAWRSAGFTDTQYF	TGTGCCTGGAGGTCAGCGGGATTCACAGATACGCAGTATTTT
-	TRBJ2-1	TRBD2	TRBV28	CASSGGLAGYNYNEQFF	TGTGCCAGCAGTGGGGGACTAGCGGGGTACAACTACAATGAGCAGTTCTTC